This T cell receptor (beta chain) was identified during a study of kidney transplant recipient with SARS-CoV-2 infection. Ten or more counts support this clonotype. The germline CDR1 and CDR2 sequences are SEHNR and FQNEAQ (reference sequence). The CDR3 is made up of 18 amino acids. Trimming left V 5 bases short and J 3 bases short, with 26 bases between. From the reads, TCRdb called clonotypes with MiXCR, one entry per CDR3 protein. In the table there are about 250,000 distinct CDR3 sequences, 29% of which are singletons. The chain couples TRBV7-9 to TRBJ2-7; D is unclear. The starting material was a blood sample, obtained at baseline and on day 111 from a kidney transplant recipient. This sequence originates from a male patient in his 30s who had COVID-19 and was a kidney transplant recipient. Some T cells here may be from the graft donor. The CDR3 spells CASSAPIGLANRYYEQYF. The CDR3, as DNA: TGTGCCAGCAGCGCCCCCATCGGTCTGGCAAATCGTTACTACGAGCAGTACTTC. Full variable domain (outside the CDR3, taken from reference TRBV7-9 and TRBJ2-7): DTGVSQNPRHKITKRGQNVTFRCDPISEHNRLYWYRQTLGQGPEFLTYFQNEAQLEKSRLLSDRFSAERPKGSFSTLEIQRTEQGDSAMYLCASSAPIGLANRYYEQYFGPGTRLTVT.